This T cell receptor beta chain stems from a study of vaccination and CD4 T cells after COVID-19. The wider study: As their vaccination, participants received two doses of either BNT162b2 or mRNA-1273 vaccine.

Germline CDR1 SNHLY, CDR2 FYNNEI. The CDR3 contains 15 residues. V was pared by 9 bases and J by 2 bases, with 11 bases of the junction left unmatched. Cultured CD4+ T cell DNA was sequenced using the Oncomine TCR Beta short-read assay. Via MiXCR, TCRdb re-called the PCR reads, giving one row per CDR3 protein. There are fewer than 8,500 distinct CDR3 sequences in the sample; about 75% occur only once, and approximately 18% lies in the top ten. This clonotype has just one count. The target antigen is unknown. Indicated treatment: approximately nine-day PBMC culture with coronavirus spike peptide pools or control peptides (ViraFEST assay). Following expansion of antigen-specific T cells with peptide pools, ViraFEST then sequenced TCRs. Days 3 and 7 saw half the medium replaced with fresh IL-2 medium.

Sequences were obtained from CD4+ T cells from blood, cultured in vitro. This rearrangement joins TRBV2 to TRBJ2-3; 7 bases agree with TRBD1. This receptor was taken from a human donor who had recovered from COVID-19. The CDR3 protein is CASRLRDRDTDTQYF. The CDR3 DNA is TGTGCCAGTAGGTTGCGAGACAGGGACACAGATACGCAGTATTTT.